These 23 T cell receptor beta chains were all obtained from the same sample, sequenced in a study of T cell repertoires in cytomegalovirus infection. TCRdb analysed the reads with MiXCR anew, one entry per CDR3 protein. Seen here are about a million distinct CDR3 sequences, about a third observed once, and the top ten hold about 14%. Antigens of these TCRs are unknown. The sequenced sample was cultured CD8+ T cells from PBMCs, obtained from culture after CMV antigen stimulation. The source of these receptors is a human donor in good health (CMV status not recorded). Some clones in this sample may be carry-over from other donors' samples.

The chain uses TRBV7-9 and TRBJ2-2, with 7 bases that match TRBD1. The CDR3 length is 16 residues. V was pared by 8 bases and J by 3 bases, with 12 bases of the junction left unmatched. Germline assignment: CDR1 SEHNR and CDR2 FQNEAQ (reference sequence). CDR3 sequence reads: CASAAPPTGDTGELFF. The DNA of the CDR3 is TGTGCCAGCGCCGCCCCCCCAACAGGGGACACCGGGGAGCTGTTTTTT.

The chain links TRBV10-3 to TRBJ2-7, with D possibly TRBD2 on 5 matching bases. V lost 6 bases to trimming and J lost 6 bases, with 15 bases between them. The CDR3 loop spans 13 amino acids. Germline CDR1 reads ENHRY; CDR2 reads SYGVKD. The CDR3 protein is CAIRTRDVGEQYV. CDR3 sequence (DNA): TGTGCCATCAGGACCCGGGATGTGGGCGAGCAGTACGTC.

This clonotype was found a few times. A junction boundary mismatches the germline segment, possibly from a read error. This rearrangement joins TRBV5-3 to TRBJ2-3; possible D gene TRBD2, 5 bases. TRBV5-3 belongs to the ORF category, with a function that is uncertain. The CDR3 extends over 14 amino acids. The CDR3 loop is CASSLELAPDTQYF. The CDR3 bases are TGTGCCAGCAGCTTGGAGCTAGCTCCAGATACGCAGTATTTT.

The chain links TRBV12-3 or TRBV12-4 to TRBJ2-7; D not resolved. Trimming left V 3 bases short and J 2 bases short, with 14 bases between. The CDR3 is made up of 15 amino acids. This CDR3 is CASSFIARSPYEQYF. The CDR3 DNA follows: TGTGCCAGCAGTTTTATAGCAAGGTCCCCCTACGAGCAGTACTTC.

The chain carries TRBV7-9 and TRBJ2-5; 11 nucleotides agree with TRBD2. Per the germline V gene, CDR1 is SEHNR and CDR2 is FQNEAQ (reference sequence). With V trimmed by 4 bases and J by 4 bases, 8 bases remained unmatched. The length of the CDR3 is 16 residues. This CDR3 is CASSSPGLAETETQYF. In DNA, the CDR3 is TGTGCCAGCAGCTCACCGGGACTAGCGGAAACAGAGACCCAGTACTTC.

The J gene is TRBJ2-1, the V gene TRBV5-5, with 7 bases that match TRBD1. Germline V gene data show CDR1 as SGHKS and CDR2 as YYEKEE (reference sequence). This CDR3 region has 19 residues. After removal of 4 bases from V and 0 bases from J, the junction contained 16 bases not matched to a gene. In nucleotides, the CDR3 is TGTGCCAGCAGCACCCCCCGGGACAGCGTTCCGAGCTCCTACAATGAGCAGTTCTTC. Its translation is CASSTPRDSVPSSYNEQFF. The whole variable domain, remainder taken from reference TRBV5-5 and TRBJ2-1, is DAGVTQSPTHLIKTRGQQVTLRCSPISGHKSVSWYQQVLGQGPQFIFQYYEKEERGRGNFPDRFSARQFPNYSSELNVNALLLGDSALYLCASSTPRDSVPSSYNEQFFGPGTRLTVL.

The sample holds a few counts of this clonotype. The J gene is TRBJ2-3, the V gene TRBV4-1; TRBD2 aligns across 11 bases. Unmatched junction bases numbered 6, after V lost 2 bases and J lost 2 bases. Germline CDR1 and CDR2: MGHRA and YSYEKL. This CDR3 comprises 17 residues. CDR3 in amino acids: CASSQLTSGGYTDTQYF. CDR3 nucleotides: TGCGCCAGCAGCCAACTCACTAGCGGGGGATACACAGATACGCAGTATTTT.

The V call is TRBV12-3 or TRBV12-4, the J call TRBJ1-2; D might be TRBD1 (6 bases). The CDR3 has 18 residues. Trimming removed 8 bases at V and 1 base at J, with 26 bases between. The chain's CDR3 is CASVDLASLGQSNYGYTF. For the CDR3, the DNA is TGTGCCAGCGTTGATTTGGCCTCTCTTGGACAGAGTAACTATGGCTACACCTTC.

The table lists this clonotype with many counts. V gene TRBV6-1 combines with J gene TRBJ2-1, with D perhaps TRBD2 (6 bases). Trimming pared 2 bases from V and 0 bases from J, leaving 11 bases between. This CDR3 region has 16 residues. The V gene's germline CDR1 is MNHNS and CDR2 SASEGT. The CDR3 reads CASSELGTGSYNEQFF. The CDR3 DNA is TGTGCCAGCAGTGAACTCGGGACTGGCTCCTACAATGAGCAGTTCTTC.

Of note for this clonotype: One junction end disagrees with the germline gene, perhaps due to a read error. The chain is built from TRBV7-4 and TRBJ2-4, with D unresolved. The CDR3 contains 13 residues. Germline CDR1 SGHVT, CDR2 SQSDAQ. CDR3 protein: CANSPPLGNIQYF. As DNA, the CDR3 is TGTGCCAACAGCCCTCCATTGGGAAACATTCAGTACTTC.

The V call is TRBV6-6, the J call TRBJ2-7, with D possibly TRBD1 on 6 matching bases. In germline, CDR1 is MNHNY, CDR2 SVGAGI (reference sequence). The CDR3 length is 12 residues. V was trimmed by 6 bases and J by 4 bases, leaving 10 bases between them. The chain's CDR3 is CASSRTAYEQYV. As DNA, the CDR3 is TGTGCCAGCAGCCGGACAGCTTACGAGCAGTACGTC.

V usage is TRBV7-2 and J usage is TRBJ2-1, with 11 bases aligning to TRBD2. V trimming: 3 bases; J trimming: 2 bases; junction bases outside the gene matches: 12. This CDR3 has 19 residues. The germline gives CDR1 SGHTA, CDR2 FQGNSA. In DNA, the CDR3 is TGTGCCAGCAGCTTGGCAAACATCTATAGCGGGGGGGCCTACAATGAGCAGTTCTTC. Translation: CASSLANIYSGGAYNEQFF.

The chain combines TRBV5-1 with TRBJ1-2; 8 positions match TRBD1. The CDR3 consists of 15 residues. Germline V gene data show CDR1 as SGHRS and CDR2 as YFSETQ. J was trimmed by 4 bases and V by 0 bases; bases with no gene match: 5. The CDR3 region is CASSLAPTGAYGYTF. For the CDR3, the DNA is TGCGCCAGCAGCTTGGCCCCGACAGGGGCCTATGGCTACACCTTC.

The V and J genes are TRBV28 and TRBJ2-3; 9 nucleotides agree with TRBD1. V shed 6 bases and J 5 bases; nucleotides not matched to a gene: 18. This CDR3 has 18 residues. Germline CDR1 and CDR2: MDHEN and SYDVKM. The CDR3 here is CASRKYPIRDRAEDTQYF. The CDR3 DNA reads as TGTGCCAGCAGGAAATACCCGATCCGGGACAGGGCGGAAGATACGCAGTATTTT.

This clonotype was counted only a few times. The chain is built from TRBV12-3 or TRBV12-4 and TRBJ1-2, with D unclear. The CDR3 is 13 residues long. V was shortened by 2 bases and J by 5 bases, with 9 bases between the two germline ends. The CDR3 loop reads CASSLTDVYGYTF. Here the CDR3 DNA reads TGTGCCAGCAGTTTAACAGACGTTTATGGCTACACCTTC.

The rearrangement joins TRBV25-1 to TRBJ2-1; TRBD1 or TRBD2 may be the D gene (5 bases each). This CDR3 has 15 residues. V was clipped by 5 bases and J by 0 bases, with 11 bases between them. Germline CDR1 reads MGHDK; CDR2 reads SYGVNS. CDR3 in DNA: TGTGCCAGCAGTAGAGGGGTGGTCTCCTACAATGAGCAGTTCTTC. This sequence encodes CASSRGVVSYNEQFF.

This clonotype was observed a few times. The chain couples TRBV28 to TRBJ2-2; TRBD1 is a possible D gene (6 bases). CDR1 and CDR2 from the germline V gene are MDHEN and SYDVKM. The V end was cut by 7 bases, the J end by 2 bases, with 14 bases between. The CDR3 loop spans 15 amino acids. This chain's CDR3 is CASTKPGHNTGELFF. As DNA, the CDR3 is TGTGCCAGCACCAAACCGGGACACAACACCGGGGAGCTGTTTTTT.

In this sample, this clonotype turned up many times. J is TRBJ2-1 and V is TRBV7-2, with D perhaps matching TRBD1 or TRBD2 (5 bases each). Germline assignment: CDR1 SGHTA and CDR2 FQGNSA. CDR3 length equals 14 residues. Trimming shortened V by 0 bases and J by 8 bases, and 11 bases separated the two germline ends. The CDR3 loop is CASSLALGRDEQFF. The CDR3 DNA sequence: TGTGCCAGCAGCTTAGCGTTGGGACGGGATGAGCAGTTCTTC.

The chain is built from TRBV9 and TRBJ1-2; 8 nucleotides match TRBD1. CDR1 and CDR2 (germline): SGDLS, YYNGEE. V lost 0 bases to trimming and J lost 4 bases; unmatched junction nucleotides: 2. The CDR3 totals 14 residues. CDR3: CASSVADRVYGYTF. The CDR3, as DNA: TGTGCCAGCAGCGTAGCGGACAGGGTCTATGGCTACACCTTC.

The chain recombines TRBV28 with TRBJ2-5, with D tentatively TRBD2 (5 bases). This CDR3 contains 12 residues. Trimming removed 7 bases from V and 9 bases from J, with 15 bases in between. Germline V gene lookup returns CDR1 MDHEN and CDR2 SYDVKM. CDR3 sequence (DNA): TGTGCCAGCACCCCATGGGGAGCCCCCCAGTACTTC. Translating gives CASTPWGAPQYF.

The J gene is TRBJ2-1, the V gene TRBV12-5, with unresolved D. Germline assignment: CDR1 LGHNT and CDR2 FRNRAP. This CDR3 is 12 amino acids long. Trimming left V 3 bases short and J 9 bases short, with 9 bases between. The CDR3 nucleotides read TGTGCTAGTGGTTTTACTATGACTGAGCAGTTCTTC. Translating it yields CASGFTMTEQFF.

Ten or more counts support this clonotype. The chain uses TRBV7-9 and TRBJ2-3, with 10 nucleotides matching TRBD2. This CDR3 comprises 20 residues. Germline V lookup: CDR1 SEHNR, CDR2 FQNEAQ (reference sequence). V lost 2 bases to trimming and J lost 0 bases; unmatched junction nucleotides: 14. CDR3 nucleotide sequence: TGTGCCAGCAGCTTATTGGGACTAGCGTCTCTTGTCACTAGCACAGATACGCAGTATTTT. Encoded protein: CASSLLGLASLVTSTDTQYF.

The chain has TRBV5-1 and TRBJ1-2; weak D call: TRBD1 (5 bases). This CDR3 is 13 amino acids long. The germline CDR1 and CDR2 sequences are SGHRS and YFSETQ. V shed 4 bases and J shed 5 bases, with 12 bases lying between them. CDR3 coding DNA: TGCGCCAGCAGCCCGGGGGTCCTATATGGCTACACCTTC. This translates into CASSPGVLYGYTF.